Detailed here is one T cell receptor beta chain. This sample was taken from a study of blood T cell repertoires in COVID-19. Study-level information: COVID-19 samples collected from the United States, Italy and Spain covered acute and convalescent phases. In each case, the material was cDNA or gDNA derived from T cells, B-cell-depleted T cells, or PBMCs.

V shed 3 bases, J shed 4 bases, and the junction held 5 bases outside the gene matches. In germline, CDR1 is ENHRY, CDR2 SYGVKD. CDR3 length equals 16 residues. Original methodology: Quantification of nucleated cells was approximated via reference gene primer amplification. Data came from immunoSEQ multiplex PCR; TCRdb stores just in-frame clones and leaves some out. From that table come the V and J calls and clone size; the DNA was used to work out D and trimming. This table holds tens of thousands of clones, almost 90% found once. The chain couples TRBV10-3 to TRBJ2-1; 11 nucleotides match TRBD2. The clonotype was recovered from a man aged 60 to 69 with active COVID-19. Sequences were obtained from peripheral blood. This CDR3 is CAISDSGRAEYNEQFF. The CDR3 nucleotides read TGTGCCATCAGTGATAGCGGGAGGGCCGAGTACAATGAGCAGTTCTTC.